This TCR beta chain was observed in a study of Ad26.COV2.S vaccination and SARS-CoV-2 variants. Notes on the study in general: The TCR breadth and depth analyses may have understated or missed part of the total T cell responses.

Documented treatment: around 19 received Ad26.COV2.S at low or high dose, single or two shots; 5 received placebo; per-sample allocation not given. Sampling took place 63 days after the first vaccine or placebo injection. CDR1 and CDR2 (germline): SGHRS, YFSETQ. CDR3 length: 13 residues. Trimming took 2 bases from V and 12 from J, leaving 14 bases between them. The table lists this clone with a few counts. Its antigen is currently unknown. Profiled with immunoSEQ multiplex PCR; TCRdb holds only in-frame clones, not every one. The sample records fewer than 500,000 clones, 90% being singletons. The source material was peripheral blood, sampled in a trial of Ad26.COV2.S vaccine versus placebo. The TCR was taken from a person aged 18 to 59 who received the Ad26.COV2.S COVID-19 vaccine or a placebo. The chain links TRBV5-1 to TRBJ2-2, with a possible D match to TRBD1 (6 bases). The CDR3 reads CASSLEAGDKLFF. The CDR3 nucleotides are TGCGCCAGCAGCTTAGAGGCCGGGGACAAGCTGTTTTTT.